The rows below give T cell receptor beta chains drawn from one sample of a study of T cells after yellow fever vaccination. MiXCR, run by TCRdb on the 5' RACE reads, gives a single entry per CDR3 protein. The sample lists 500,000 to 650,000 distinct CDR3 sequences; roughly an eighth were seen once. Sequencing used PBMCs, obtained on the day of the yellow fever booster vaccination. These receptors originate from a man aged 30-40 years who received the YFV17D yellow fever vaccine. Both conserved end residues are part of each CDR3. The D gene is left open where the match is weak. Rows give clone size only sometimes, using once, few, many, or a class for an expanded clone.

J gene: TRBJ2-7; V gene: TRBV4-3; CDR3 length: 15; D gene: TRBD1; clone size: once; CDR3 DNA: TGCGCCACCCAGCAACAGACAGGGGCGCCCTACGAGCAGTACTTC; CDR3 protein: CATQQQTGAPYEQYF
J gene: TRBJ2-5; V gene: TRBV20-1; CDR3 length: 15; D gene: TRBD2; clone size: few; CDR3 DNA: TGCAGTGCCCATGGACTAGCGGGGGTCCAAGAGACCCAGTACTTC; CDR3 protein: CSAHGLAGVQETQYF
J gene: TRBJ2-5; V gene: TRBV5-1; CDR3 length: 14; D gene: .; clone size: few; CDR3 DNA: TGCGCCAGCAGCCCTTCTACGTACCAAGAGACCCAGTACTTC; CDR3 protein: CASSPSTYQETQYF
J gene: TRBJ2-3; V gene: TRBV12-3/TRBV12-4; CDR3 length: 15; D gene: TRBD2; clone size: many; CDR3 DNA: TGTGCCAGCAGTTTGGCGGGAGGGCGGGCAGATACGCAGTATTTT; CDR3 protein: CASSLAGGRADTQYF
J gene: TRBJ2-7; V gene: TRBV19; CDR3 length: 16; D gene: TRBD1; clone size: many; CDR3 DNA: TGTGCCAGTAGTACCACCCGGGACAGGGGTGCCAGCGAGCAGTACTTC; CDR3 protein: CASSTTRDRGASEQYF
J gene: TRBJ2-1; V gene: TRBV20-1; CDR3 length: 12; D gene: .; clone size: .; CDR3 DNA: TGCAGTGCTAGCCGACCCCACAATGAGCAGTTCTTC; CDR3 protein: CSASRPHNEQFF
J gene: TRBJ1-4; V gene: TRBV7-2; CDR3 length: 15; D gene: .; clone size: .; CDR3 DNA: TGTGCCAGCAGCTTAGGGGCTACAACTAATGAAAAACTGTTTTTT; CDR3 protein: CASSLGATTNEKLFF
J gene: TRBJ2-7; V gene: TRBV6-5; CDR3 length: 18; D gene: .; clone size: .; CDR3 DNA: TGTGCCAGCAGTTACTCAACTGAGGGCTCGGGGAGGCTGTACGAGCAGTACTTC; CDR3 protein: CASSYSTEGSGRLYEQYF
J gene: TRBJ2-5; V gene: TRBV28; CDR3 length: 14; D gene: TRBD1; clone size: .; CDR3 DNA: TGTGCCAGCAACAGGGGGCCGTACCAAGAGACCCAGTACTTC; CDR3 protein: CASNRGPYQETQYF
J gene: TRBJ2-5; V gene: TRBV7-2; CDR3 length: 13; D gene: TRBD1; clone size: .; CDR3 DNA: TGTGCCAGCAGCTATGGGACAGGGTACTCCCAGTACTTC; CDR3 protein: CASSYGTGYSQYF
J gene: TRBJ2-2; V gene: TRBV20-1; CDR3 length: 14; D gene: TRBD2; clone size: many; CDR3 DNA: TGCTCGGGGACTAGCGGGAGTAACACCGGGGAGCTGTTTTTT; CDR3 protein: CSGTSGSNTGELFF
J gene: TRBJ2-3; V gene: TRBV20-1; CDR3 length: 15; D gene: .; clone size: few; CDR3 DNA: TGCAGTGCTAGACAAGCGGGCTCTAGCACAGATACGCAGTATTTT; CDR3 protein: CSARQAGSSTDTQYF
J gene: TRBJ2-1; V gene: TRBV29-1; CDR3 length: 16; D gene: TRBD2; clone size: few; CDR3 DNA: TGCAGCGTAGCTACCGGGACTAGCGGGCTTTACAATGAGCAGTTCTTC; CDR3 protein: CSVATGTSGLYNEQFF
J gene: TRBJ2-5; V gene: TRBV11-1; CDR3 length: 18; D gene: TRBD2; clone size: .; CDR3 DNA: TGTGCCAGCAGCGTAAGGACTAGCGGGCCCTCGGGGGTGGAGACCCAGTACTTC; CDR3 protein: CASSVRTSGPSGVETQYF
J gene: TRBJ1-1; V gene: TRBV6-2/TRBV6-3; CDR3 length: 13; D gene: .; clone size: few; CDR3 DNA: TGTGCCAGCACTGAGCACGGGGACACTGAAGCTTTCTTT; CDR3 protein: CASTEHGDTEAFF
J gene: TRBJ1-2; V gene: TRBV7-8; CDR3 length: 15; D gene: .; clone size: .; CDR3 DNA: TGTGCCAGCAGCTTAGAGCCGGGGCCATTCTATGGCTACACCTTC; CDR3 protein: CASSLEPGPFYGYTF
J gene: TRBJ2-3; V gene: TRBV5-1; CDR3 length: 14; D gene: .; clone size: .; CDR3 DNA: TGCGCCAGCAGCAACCGACCCGACCCCGATACGCAGTATTTT; CDR3 protein: CASSNRPDPDTQYF
J gene: TRBJ1-1; V gene: TRBV2; CDR3 length: 15; D gene: .; clone size: few; CDR3 DNA: TGTGCCAGCAGTGAATTGTTACAGGGAGGTACTGAAGCTTTCTTT; CDR3 protein: CASSELLQGGTEAFF
J gene: TRBJ2-7; V gene: TRBV5-1; CDR3 length: 13; D gene: .; clone size: .; CDR3 DNA: TGCGCCAGCAGCTTTCGTCGAATCTACGAGCAGTACTTC; CDR3 protein: CASSFRRIYEQYF
J gene: TRBJ2-2; V gene: TRBV7-2; CDR3 length: 12; D gene: .; clone size: .; CDR3 DNA: TGTGCCAGCAGCCGGCCTTTGCGGGAGCTGTTTTTT; CDR3 protein: CASSRPLRELFF
J gene: TRBJ2-1; V gene: TRBV5-1; CDR3 length: 17; D gene: .; clone size: few; CDR3 DNA: TGCGCCAGCAGCCCTACGGCCTCCGGGACAATTGGGAATGAGCAGTTCTTC; CDR3 protein: CASSPTASGTIGNEQFF
J gene: TRBJ2-3; V gene: TRBV25-1; CDR3 length: 13; D gene: .; clone size: few; CDR3 DNA: TGTGCCAGCAGTGAATCGTCGGGAGCTACGCAGTATTTT; CDR3 protein: CASSESSGATQYF
J gene: TRBJ2-1; V gene: TRBV20-1; CDR3 length: 15; D gene: .; clone size: few; CDR3 DNA: TGCAGTGCTAGACAACAGAACCTAGATAACAATGAGCAGTTCTTC; CDR3 protein: CSARQQNLDNNEQFF
J gene: TRBJ2-5; V gene: TRBV9; CDR3 length: 15; D gene: .; clone size: .; CDR3 DNA: TGTGCCAGCAGCGTAGTGGGAGTGGGGGAAGAGACCCAGTACTTC; CDR3 protein: CASSVVGVGEETQYF
J gene: TRBJ2-7; V gene: TRBV15; CDR3 length: 12; D gene: .; clone size: .; CDR3 DNA: TGTGCCACCAGCCTCCAGGGGAACGAGCAGTACTTC; CDR3 protein: CATSLQGNEQYF
J gene: TRBJ2-2; V gene: TRBV6-5; CDR3 length: 15; D gene: .; clone size: many; CDR3 DNA: TGTGCCAGCAGTTTCACAGGTCCCGGGGCCGGGGAGCTGTTTTTT; CDR3 protein: CASSFTGPGAGELFF
J gene: TRBJ2-7; V gene: TRBV2; CDR3 length: 13; D gene: TRBD1; clone size: few; CDR3 DNA: TGTGCCACCATGGGACAGGGCACCTACGAGCAGTACTTC; CDR3 protein: CATMGQGTYEQYF
J gene: TRBJ2-1; V gene: TRBV10-3; CDR3 length: 15; D gene: .; clone size: .; CDR3 DNA: TGTGCCATCAAAAGTAATTCAAGGTCCCACAATGAGCAGTTCTTC; CDR3 protein: CAIKSNSRSHNEQFF
J gene: TRBJ2-7; V gene: TRBV4-3; CDR3 length: 14; D gene: .; clone size: .; CDR3 DNA: TGCGCCAGCAGCCAAGATAGCCAGGGTTACGAGCAGTACTTC; CDR3 protein: CASSQDSQGYEQYF
J gene: TRBJ2-2; V gene: TRBV5-4; CDR3 length: 14; D gene: TRBD1; clone size: many; CDR3 DNA: TGTGCCAGCAGCTTTGACAGGGACACCGGGGAGCTGTTTTTT; CDR3 protein: CASSFDRDTGELFF
J gene: TRBJ1-5; V gene: TRBV12-3/TRBV12-4; CDR3 length: 13; D gene: .; clone size: .; CDR3 DNA: TGTGCCAGCAGTGGAGGGGTATTTCAGCCCCAGCATTTT; CDR3 protein: CASSGGVFQPQHF
J gene: TRBJ2-1; V gene: TRBV6-1; CDR3 length: 14; D gene: .; clone size: .; CDR3 DNA: TGTGCCATCAAACCCGCGAGCTCCTACAATGAGCAGTTCTTC; CDR3 protein: CAIKPASSYNEQFF
J gene: TRBJ2-3; V gene: TRBV6-1; CDR3 length: 16; D gene: TRBD1; clone size: .; CDR3 DNA: TGTGCCAGCAGGGACCCGGGACAGGGTCGTTCAGATACGCAGTATTTT; CDR3 protein: CASRDPGQGRSDTQYF
J gene: TRBJ2-7; V gene: TRBV15; CDR3 length: 13; D gene: .; clone size: .; CDR3 DNA: TGTGCCACCAGCAGAGATTGGGGGAACGAGCAGTACTTC; CDR3 protein: CATSRDWGNEQYF
J gene: TRBJ1-4; V gene: TRBV27; CDR3 length: 17; D gene: TRBD1; clone size: .; CDR3 DNA: TGTGCCAGCAGTTTATGGACCGGGACAGGGGAGCGGGAAAAACTGTTTTTT; CDR3 protein: CASSLWTGTGEREKLFF
J gene: TRBJ1-5; V gene: TRBV9; CDR3 length: 14; D gene: TRBD1; clone size: .; CDR3 DNA: TGTGCCAGCAGCGTAGGCACAGGGGATCAGCCCCAGCATTTT; CDR3 protein: CASSVGTGDQPQHF
J gene: TRBJ2-5; V gene: TRBV7-2; CDR3 length: 16; D gene: TRBD2; clone size: few; CDR3 DNA: TGTGCCAGCAGCGGGCCGACTAGCGGGATGGGTGAGACCCAGTACTTC; CDR3 protein: CASSGPTSGMGETQYF
J gene: TRBJ2-7; V gene: TRBV7-9; CDR3 length: 16; D gene: TRBD1; clone size: .; CDR3 DNA: TGTGCCAGCAGTTTTGAAACCGGGACAGGACGCCCCGAGCAGTACTTC; CDR3 protein: CASSFETGTGRPEQYF
J gene: TRBJ1-1; V gene: TRBV7-2; CDR3 length: 13; D gene: .; clone size: .; CDR3 DNA: TGTGCCAGCAGCTTAGTCCAGGGCCCTGAAGCTTTCTTT; CDR3 protein: CASSLVQGPEAFF
J gene: TRBJ2-1; V gene: TRBV20-1; CDR3 length: 14; D gene: TRBD1; clone size: .; CDR3 DNA: TGCAGTGCTAGACATGCAGGACAGGGGTATGAGCAGTTCTTC; CDR3 protein: CSARHAGQGYEQFF
J gene: TRBJ2-1; V gene: TRBV20-1; CDR3 length: 12; D gene: .; clone size: .; CDR3 DNA: TGCAGTGCTGGCACGTTCCTCAATGAGCAGTTCTTC; CDR3 protein: CSAGTFLNEQFF
J gene: TRBJ2-7; V gene: TRBV12-3/TRBV12-4; CDR3 length: 16; D gene: TRBD2; clone size: .; CDR3 DNA: TGTGCCAGCAGTTCCCCCGGGACTAGCGGGGGATACGAGCAGTACTTC; CDR3 protein: CASSSPGTSGGYEQYF
J gene: TRBJ2-2; V gene: TRBV10-3; CDR3 length: 11; D gene: .; clone size: .; CDR3 DNA: TGTGCCATACTGAACACCGGGGAGCTGTTTTTT; CDR3 protein: CAILNTGELFF
J gene: TRBJ1-1; V gene: TRBV18; CDR3 length: 14; D gene: .; clone size: .; CDR3 DNA: TGTGCCAGCTCAAGGGGGAAAGGGAACACTGAAGCTTTCTTT; CDR3 protein: CASSRGKGNTEAFF
J gene: TRBJ1-1; V gene: TRBV30; CDR3 length: 13; D gene: .; clone size: .; CDR3 DNA: TGTGCCTGGAGTGGGGGTAAGGCCCCTGAAGCTTTCTTT; CDR3 protein: CAWSGGKAPEAFF
J gene: TRBJ2-7; V gene: TRBV5-6; CDR3 length: 15; D gene: TRBD1; clone size: few; CDR3 DNA: TGTGCCAGCAGCTTGGTTCCGGACAGGTCCTACGAGCAGTACTTC; CDR3 protein: CASSLVPDRSYEQYF
J gene: TRBJ1-3; V gene: TRBV12-3/TRBV12-4; CDR3 length: 14; D gene: TRBD1; clone size: .; CDR3 DNA: TGTGCCAGCAATACAGGGGGGACGGGAAACACCATATATTTT; CDR3 protein: CASNTGGTGNTIYF
J gene: TRBJ2-7; V gene: TRBV28; CDR3 length: 14; D gene: .; clone size: .; CDR3 DNA: TGTGCCGCGGTTACCATAGCAGGCTCCTACGAGCAGTACTTC; CDR3 protein: CAAVTIAGSYEQYF
J gene: TRBJ2-5; V gene: TRBV24-1; CDR3 length: 15; D gene: .; clone size: .; CDR3 DNA: TGTGCCACCAGTGATTTGCAAGGGAGTGAGGAGACCCAGTACTTC; CDR3 protein: CATSDLQGSEETQYF
J gene: TRBJ1-1; V gene: TRBV5-1; CDR3 length: 14; D gene: TRBD1; clone size: .; CDR3 DNA: TGCGCCAGCAGCTGGACAACAGGGGTACCTGAAGCTTTCTTT; CDR3 protein: CASSWTTGVPEAFF
J gene: TRBJ2-3; V gene: TRBV21-1; CDR3 length: 16; D gene: .; clone size: .; CDR3 DNA: TGTGCCAGCAGGCTAGCGGGAGGGCATCGCACAGATACGCAGTATTTT; CDR3 protein: CASRLAGGHRTDTQYF
J gene: TRBJ2-3; V gene: TRBV20-1; CDR3 length: 17; D gene: .; clone size: .; CDR3 DNA: TGCAGTGCTAGAGATCTCGGGCCGGGAAGGCTGGCAGATACGCAGTATTTT; CDR3 protein: CSARDLGPGRLADTQYF
J gene: TRBJ2-3; V gene: TRBV4-1; CDR3 length: 15; D gene: TRBD1; clone size: few; CDR3 DNA: TGCGCCAGCAGCCAAACCGGGACAGGGTTAGATACGCAGTATTTT; CDR3 protein: CASSQTGTGLDTQYF